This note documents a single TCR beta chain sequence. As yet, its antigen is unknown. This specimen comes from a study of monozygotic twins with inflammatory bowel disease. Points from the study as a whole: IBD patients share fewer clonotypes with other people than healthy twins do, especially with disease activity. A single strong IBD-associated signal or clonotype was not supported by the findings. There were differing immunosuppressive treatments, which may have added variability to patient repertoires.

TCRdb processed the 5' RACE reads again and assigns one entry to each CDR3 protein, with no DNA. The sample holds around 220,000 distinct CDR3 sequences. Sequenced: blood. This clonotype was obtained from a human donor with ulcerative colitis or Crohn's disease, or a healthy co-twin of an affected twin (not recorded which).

The CDR3 sequence: CASSPRGPYNEQFF. This chain joins TRBV7-2 and TRBJ2-1. Germline V gene sequence: CDR1 SGHTA, CDR2 FQGNSA. The CDR3 loop spans 14 amino acids.